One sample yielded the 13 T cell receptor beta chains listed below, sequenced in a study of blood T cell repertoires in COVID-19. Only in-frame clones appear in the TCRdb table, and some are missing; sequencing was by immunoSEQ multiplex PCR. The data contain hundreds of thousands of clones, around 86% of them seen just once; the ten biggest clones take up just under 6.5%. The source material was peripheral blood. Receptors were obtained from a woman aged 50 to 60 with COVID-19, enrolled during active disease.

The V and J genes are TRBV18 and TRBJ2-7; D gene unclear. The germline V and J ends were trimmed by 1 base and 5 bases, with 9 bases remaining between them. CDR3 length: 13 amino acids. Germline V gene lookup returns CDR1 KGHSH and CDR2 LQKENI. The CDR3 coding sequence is TGTGCCAGCTCACCACTCTTAAGAGACGAGCAGTACTTC. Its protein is CASSPLLRDEQYF.

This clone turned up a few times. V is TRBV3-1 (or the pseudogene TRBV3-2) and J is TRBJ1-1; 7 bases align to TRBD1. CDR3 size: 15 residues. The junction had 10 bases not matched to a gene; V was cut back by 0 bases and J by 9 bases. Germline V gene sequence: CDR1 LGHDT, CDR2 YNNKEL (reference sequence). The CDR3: CASSQEARTGGQAFF. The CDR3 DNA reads TGTGCCAGCAGCCAAGAGGCCAGGACAGGTGGACAAGCTTTCTTT.

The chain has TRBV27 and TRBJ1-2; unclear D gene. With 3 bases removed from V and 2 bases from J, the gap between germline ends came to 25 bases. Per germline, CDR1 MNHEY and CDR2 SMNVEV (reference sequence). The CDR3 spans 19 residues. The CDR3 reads CASSFIGSGFSQKNYGYTF. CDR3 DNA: TGTGCCAGCAGTTTCATTGGATCGGGTTTTAGTCAGAAGAACTATGGCTACACCTTC.

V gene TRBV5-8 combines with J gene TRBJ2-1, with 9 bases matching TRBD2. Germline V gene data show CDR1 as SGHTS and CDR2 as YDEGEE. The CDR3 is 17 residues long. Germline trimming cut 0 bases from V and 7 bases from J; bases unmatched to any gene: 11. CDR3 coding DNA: TGTGCCAGCAGCTTGGGGGGACGCGGGAGGGCCAGGAATGAGCAGTTCTTC. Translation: CASSLGGRGRARNEQFF.

In nucleotides, the CDR3 is TGTGCCTGGAGCCGGGTGCGAAACACTGAAGCTTTCTTT. Its protein product is CAWSRVRNTEAFF. The J gene is TRBJ1-1, the V gene TRBV30; D is undetermined. The ends were cut back, 3 bases at V and 2 bases at J, with 10 bases in the middle. Germline lookup yields CDR1 GTSNPN and CDR2 SVGIG (reference sequence). This CDR3 is built from 13 residues. The variable domain in full, with the rest retrieved from reference TRBV30 and TRBJ1-1, is SQTIHQWPATLVQPVGSPLSLECTVEGTSNPNLYWYRQAAGRGLQLLFYSVGIGQISSEVPQNLSASRPQDRQFILSSKKLLLSDSGFYLCAWSRVRNTEAFFGQGTRLTVV.

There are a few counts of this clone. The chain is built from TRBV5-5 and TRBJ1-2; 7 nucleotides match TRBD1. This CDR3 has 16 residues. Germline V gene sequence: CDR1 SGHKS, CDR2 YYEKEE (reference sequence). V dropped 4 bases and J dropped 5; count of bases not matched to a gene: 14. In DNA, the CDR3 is TGTGCCAGCAGCACTACTACAGGGGTAGGAATTTATGGCTACACCTTC. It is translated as CASSTTTGVGIYGYTF. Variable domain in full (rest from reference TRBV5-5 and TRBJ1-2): DAGVTQSPTHLIKTRGQQVTLRCSPISGHKSVSWYQQVLGQGPQFIFQYYEKEERGRGNFPDRFSARQFPNYSSELNVNALLLGDSALYLCASSTTTGVGIYGYTFGSGTRLTVV.

CDR3 sequence (DNA): TGTGCCAGCAGCAACGGACAGGGTTGGGTTCAGCCCCAGCATTTT. The encoded protein is CASSNGQGWVQPQHF. The chain couples TRBV5-5 to TRBJ1-5; 8 nucleotides match TRBD1. V shed 4 bases and J 6 bases; nucleotides not matched to a gene: 9. The germline CDR1 and CDR2 sequences are SGHKS and YYEKEE (reference sequence). The CDR3 totals 15 residues.

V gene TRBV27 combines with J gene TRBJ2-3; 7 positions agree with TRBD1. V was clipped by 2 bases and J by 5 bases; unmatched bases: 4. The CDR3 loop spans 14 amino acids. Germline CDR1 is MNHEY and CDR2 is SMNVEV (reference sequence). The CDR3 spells CASSLEGQRDTQYF. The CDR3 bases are TGTGCCAGCAGTTTAGAGGGACAGAGAGATACGCAGTATTTT.

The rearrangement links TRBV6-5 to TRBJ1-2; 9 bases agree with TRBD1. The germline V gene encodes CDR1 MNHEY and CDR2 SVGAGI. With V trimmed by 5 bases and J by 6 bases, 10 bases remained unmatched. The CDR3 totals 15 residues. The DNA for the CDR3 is TGTGCCAGCAGTACGAGGGACAGGGCTTCCCATGGCTACACCTTC. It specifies CASSTRDRASHGYTF.

The CDR3 loop reads CASSYLSYEQFF. The CDR3 DNA sequence: TGTGCCAGCAGTTACCTATCATATGAGCAGTTCTTC. The V and J genes are TRBV6-2 or TRBV6-3 and TRBJ2-1; D is undetermined. V was shortened by 2 bases and J by 8 bases, with 7 bases between the two germline ends. Germline V lookup: CDR1 MNHEY, CDR2 SVGEGT. CDR3 size: 12 residues.

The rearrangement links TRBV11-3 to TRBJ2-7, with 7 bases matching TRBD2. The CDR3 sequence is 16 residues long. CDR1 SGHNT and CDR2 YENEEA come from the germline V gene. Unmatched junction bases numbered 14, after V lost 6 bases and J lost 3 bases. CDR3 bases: TGTGCCAGCAGACTGGCCGGGCTAGCGGCAAGCTACGAGCAGTACTTC. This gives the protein CASRLAGLAASYEQYF. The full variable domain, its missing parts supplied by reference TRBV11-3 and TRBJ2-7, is EAGVVQSPRYKIIEKKQPVAFWCNPISGHNTLYWYLQNLGQGPELLIRYENEEAVDDSQLPKDRFSAERLKGVDSTLKIQPAELGDSAVYLCASRLAGLAASYEQYFGPGTRLTVT.

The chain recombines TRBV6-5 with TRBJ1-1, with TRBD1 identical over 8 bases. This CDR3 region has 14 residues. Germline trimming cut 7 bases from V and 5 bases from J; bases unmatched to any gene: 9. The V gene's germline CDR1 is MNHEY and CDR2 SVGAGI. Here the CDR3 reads CASKRDRRWTEAFF. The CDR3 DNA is TGTGCCAGCAAAAGGGACAGGCGGTGGACTGAAGCTTTCTTT.

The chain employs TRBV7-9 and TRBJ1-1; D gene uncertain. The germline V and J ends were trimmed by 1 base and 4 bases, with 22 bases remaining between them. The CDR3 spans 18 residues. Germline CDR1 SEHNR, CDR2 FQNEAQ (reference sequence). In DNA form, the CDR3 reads TGTGCCAGCAGCTTAGGGATAAGCGGGTCTGGAGTAAGCACTGAAGCTTTCTTT. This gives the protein CASSLGISGSGVSTEAFF.